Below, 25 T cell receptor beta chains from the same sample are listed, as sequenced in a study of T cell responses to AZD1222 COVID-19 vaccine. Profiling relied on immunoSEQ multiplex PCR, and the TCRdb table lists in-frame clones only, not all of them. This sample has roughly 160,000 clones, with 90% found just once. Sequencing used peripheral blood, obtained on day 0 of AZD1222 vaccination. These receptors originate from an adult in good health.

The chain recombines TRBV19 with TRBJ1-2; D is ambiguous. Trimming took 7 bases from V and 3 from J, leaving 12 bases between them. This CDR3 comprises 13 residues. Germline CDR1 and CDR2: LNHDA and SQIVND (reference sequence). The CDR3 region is CASTPRRDYGYTF. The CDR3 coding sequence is TGTGCCAGTACCCCCCGACGGGACTATGGCTACACCTTC.

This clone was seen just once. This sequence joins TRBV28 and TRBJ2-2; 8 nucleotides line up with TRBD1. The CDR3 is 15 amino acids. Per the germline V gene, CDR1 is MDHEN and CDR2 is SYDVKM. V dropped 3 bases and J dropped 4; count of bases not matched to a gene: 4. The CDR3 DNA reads TGTGCCAGCAGTTTCTCGGACAGGGTCACCGGGGAGCTGTTTTTT. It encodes CASSFSDRVTGELFF.

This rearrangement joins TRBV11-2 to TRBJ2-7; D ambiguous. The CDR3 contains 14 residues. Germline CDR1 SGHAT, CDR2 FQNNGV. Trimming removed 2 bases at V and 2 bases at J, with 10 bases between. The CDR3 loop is CASSLNAATYEQYF. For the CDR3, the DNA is TGTGCCAGCAGCTTAAATGCAGCCACCTACGAGCAGTACTTC.

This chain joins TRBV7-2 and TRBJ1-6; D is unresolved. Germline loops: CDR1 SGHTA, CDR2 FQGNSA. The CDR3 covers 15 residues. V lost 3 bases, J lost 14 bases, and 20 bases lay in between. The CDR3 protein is CASSFERTAFPTLHF. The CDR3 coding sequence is TGTGCCAGCAGCTTTGAACGAACAGCCTTCCCAACCCTCCACTTT.

CDR3 region: CASSLYPGPVNSPLHF. As DNA, the CDR3 is TGTGCCAGCAGCTTATATCCGGGCCCTGTGAATTCACCCCTCCACTTT. The rearrangement links TRBV11-3 to TRBJ1-6; D is undetermined. Per the germline V gene, CDR1 is SGHNT and CDR2 is YENEEA. This CDR3 is built from 16 residues. The V and J ends lost 2 bases and 7 bases respectively, with 15 bases between them.

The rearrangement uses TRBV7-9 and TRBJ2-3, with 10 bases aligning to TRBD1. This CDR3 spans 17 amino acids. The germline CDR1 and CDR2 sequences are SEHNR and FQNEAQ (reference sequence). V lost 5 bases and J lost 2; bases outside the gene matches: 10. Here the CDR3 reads CASSQQGGQGYTDTQYF. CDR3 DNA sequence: TGTGCCAGCAGCCAGCAGGGGGGACAGGGGTACACAGATACGCAGTATTTT.

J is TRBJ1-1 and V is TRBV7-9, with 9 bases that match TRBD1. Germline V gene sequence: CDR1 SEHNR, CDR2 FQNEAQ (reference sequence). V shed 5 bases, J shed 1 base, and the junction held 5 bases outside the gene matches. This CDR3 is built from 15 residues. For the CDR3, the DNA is TGTGCCAGCAGCCTTACAGGGGGCTCGAACACTGAAGCTTTCTTT. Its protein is CASSLTGGSNTEAFF.

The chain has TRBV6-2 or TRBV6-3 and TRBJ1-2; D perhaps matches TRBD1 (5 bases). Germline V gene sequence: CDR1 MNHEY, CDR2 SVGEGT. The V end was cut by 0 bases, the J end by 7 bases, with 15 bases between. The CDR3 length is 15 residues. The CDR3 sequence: CASSYSILGGAGYTF. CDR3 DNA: TGTGCCAGCAGTTACTCGATATTGGGGGGTGCTGGCTACACCTTC.

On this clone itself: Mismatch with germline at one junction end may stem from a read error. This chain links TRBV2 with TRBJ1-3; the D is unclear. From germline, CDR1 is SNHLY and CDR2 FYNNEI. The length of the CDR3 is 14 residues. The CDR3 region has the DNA TGTGCCAGCAGTGAAAGGGTCCGTGGAGACACCATATATTTT. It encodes CASSERVRGDTIYF.

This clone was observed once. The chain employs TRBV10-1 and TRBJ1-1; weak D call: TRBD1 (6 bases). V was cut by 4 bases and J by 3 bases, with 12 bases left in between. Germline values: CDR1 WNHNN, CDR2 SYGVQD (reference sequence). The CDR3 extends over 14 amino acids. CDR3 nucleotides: TGCGCCAGCAGTGTTGGGGGCGCGGACACTGAAGCTTTCTTT. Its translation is CASSVGGADTEAFF.

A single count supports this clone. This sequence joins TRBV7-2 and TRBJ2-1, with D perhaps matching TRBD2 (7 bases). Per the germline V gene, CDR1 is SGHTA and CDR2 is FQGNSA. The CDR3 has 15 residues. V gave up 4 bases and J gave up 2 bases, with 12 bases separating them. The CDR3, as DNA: TGTGCCAGCAGCTCGGGGGGCGTCGCCTACAATGAGCAGTTCTTC. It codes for CASSSGGVAYNEQFF.

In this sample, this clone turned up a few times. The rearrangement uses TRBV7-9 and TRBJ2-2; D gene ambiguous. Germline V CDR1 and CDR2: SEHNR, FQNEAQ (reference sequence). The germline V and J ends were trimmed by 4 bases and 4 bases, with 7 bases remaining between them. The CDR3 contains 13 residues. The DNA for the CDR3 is TGTGCCAGCAGCTCGACGGTCACCGGGGAGCTGTTTTTT. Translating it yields CASSSTVTGELFF.

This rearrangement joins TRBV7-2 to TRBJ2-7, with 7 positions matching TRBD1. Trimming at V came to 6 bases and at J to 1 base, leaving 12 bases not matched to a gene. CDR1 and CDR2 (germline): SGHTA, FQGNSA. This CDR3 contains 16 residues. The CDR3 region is CASRFRPGTASYEQYF. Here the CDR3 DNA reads TGTGCCAGCAGGTTTCGTCCCGGGACAGCTTCCTACGAGCAGTACTTC.

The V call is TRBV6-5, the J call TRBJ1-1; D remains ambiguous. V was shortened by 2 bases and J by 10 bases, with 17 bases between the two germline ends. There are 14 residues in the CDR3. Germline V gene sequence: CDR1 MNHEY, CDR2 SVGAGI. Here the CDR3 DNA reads TGTGCCAGCAGTTACGTTCCCCATGGGTTTCGAGCTTTCTTT. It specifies CASSYVPHGFRAFF.

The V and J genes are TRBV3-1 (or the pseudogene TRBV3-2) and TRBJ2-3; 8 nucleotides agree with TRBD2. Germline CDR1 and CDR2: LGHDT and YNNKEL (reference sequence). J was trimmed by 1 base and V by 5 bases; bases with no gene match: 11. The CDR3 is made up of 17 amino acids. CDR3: CASSSIVSGGRTDTQYF. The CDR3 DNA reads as TGTGCCAGCAGCTCGATCGTAAGCGGGGGCCGCACAGATACGCAGTATTTT.

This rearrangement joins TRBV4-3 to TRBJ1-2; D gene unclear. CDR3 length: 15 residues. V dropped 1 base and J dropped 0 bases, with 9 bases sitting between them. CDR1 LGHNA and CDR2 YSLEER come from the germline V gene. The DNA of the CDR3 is TGCGCCAGCAGCCAAGGCCCCGGGACTAACTATGGCTACACCTTC. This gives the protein CASSQGPGTNYGYTF.

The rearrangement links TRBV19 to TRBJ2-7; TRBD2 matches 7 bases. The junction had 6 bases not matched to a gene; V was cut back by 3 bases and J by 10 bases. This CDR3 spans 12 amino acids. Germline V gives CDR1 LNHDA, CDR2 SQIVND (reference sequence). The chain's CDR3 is CASSMAGDKQYF. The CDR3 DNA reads TGTGCCAGTAGTATGGCGGGGGATAAACAGTACTTC.

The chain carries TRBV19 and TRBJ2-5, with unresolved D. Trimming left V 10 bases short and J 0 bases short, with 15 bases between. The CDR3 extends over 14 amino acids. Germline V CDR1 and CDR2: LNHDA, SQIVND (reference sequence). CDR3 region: CATGPAFNQETQYF. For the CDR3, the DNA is TGTGCCACCGGACCAGCCTTTAACCAAGAGACCCAGTACTTC.

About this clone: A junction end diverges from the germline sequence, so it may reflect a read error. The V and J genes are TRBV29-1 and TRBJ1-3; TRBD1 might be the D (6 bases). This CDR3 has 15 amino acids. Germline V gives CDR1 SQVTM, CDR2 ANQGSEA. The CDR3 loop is CSFEGDGSSGNTIYF. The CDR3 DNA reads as TGCAGCTTTGAGGGGGACGGCAGTTCTGGAAACACCATATATTTT.

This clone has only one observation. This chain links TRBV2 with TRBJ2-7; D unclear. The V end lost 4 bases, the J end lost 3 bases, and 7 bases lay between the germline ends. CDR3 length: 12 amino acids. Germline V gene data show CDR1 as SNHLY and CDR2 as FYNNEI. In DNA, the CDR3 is TGTGCCAGCAGTGTCCATGACTACGAGCAGTACTTC. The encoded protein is CASSVHDYEQYF.

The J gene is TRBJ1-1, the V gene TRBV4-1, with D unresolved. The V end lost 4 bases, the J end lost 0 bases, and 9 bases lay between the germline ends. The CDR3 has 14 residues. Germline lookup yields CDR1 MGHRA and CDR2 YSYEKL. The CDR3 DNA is TGCGCCAGCAGCCCTCTCGGACTGAACACTGAAGCTTTCTTT. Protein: CASSPLGLNTEAFF.

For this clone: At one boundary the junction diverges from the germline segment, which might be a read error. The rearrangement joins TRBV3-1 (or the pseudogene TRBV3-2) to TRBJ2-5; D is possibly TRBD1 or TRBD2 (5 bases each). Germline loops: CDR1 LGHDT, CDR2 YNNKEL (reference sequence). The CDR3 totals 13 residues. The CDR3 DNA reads TGTACCAGCAGCCAAGCCGGGGCAGAGACCCAGTACTTC. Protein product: CTSSQAGAETQYF.

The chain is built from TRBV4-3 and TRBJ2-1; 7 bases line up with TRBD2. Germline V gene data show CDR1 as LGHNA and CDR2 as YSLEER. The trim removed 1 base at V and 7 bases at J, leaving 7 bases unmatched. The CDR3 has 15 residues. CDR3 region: CASSQGLRGGNEQFF. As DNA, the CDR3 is TGCGCCAGCAGCCAAGGCTTGCGGGGAGGGAATGAGCAGTTCTTC.

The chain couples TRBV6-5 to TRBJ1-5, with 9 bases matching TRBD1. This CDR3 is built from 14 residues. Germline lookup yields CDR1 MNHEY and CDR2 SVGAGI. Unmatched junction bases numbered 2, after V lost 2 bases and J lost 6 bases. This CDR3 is CASSYTGGGQPQHF. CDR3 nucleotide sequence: TGTGCCAGCAGTTACACAGGGGGCGGTCAGCCCCAGCATTTT.

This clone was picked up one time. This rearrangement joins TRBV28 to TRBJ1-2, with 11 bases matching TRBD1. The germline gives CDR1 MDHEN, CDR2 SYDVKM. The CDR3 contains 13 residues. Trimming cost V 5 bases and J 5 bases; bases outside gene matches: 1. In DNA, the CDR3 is TGTGCCAGCAGTGGACAGGGGGCTTATGGCTACACCTTC. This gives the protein CASSGQGAYGYTF.